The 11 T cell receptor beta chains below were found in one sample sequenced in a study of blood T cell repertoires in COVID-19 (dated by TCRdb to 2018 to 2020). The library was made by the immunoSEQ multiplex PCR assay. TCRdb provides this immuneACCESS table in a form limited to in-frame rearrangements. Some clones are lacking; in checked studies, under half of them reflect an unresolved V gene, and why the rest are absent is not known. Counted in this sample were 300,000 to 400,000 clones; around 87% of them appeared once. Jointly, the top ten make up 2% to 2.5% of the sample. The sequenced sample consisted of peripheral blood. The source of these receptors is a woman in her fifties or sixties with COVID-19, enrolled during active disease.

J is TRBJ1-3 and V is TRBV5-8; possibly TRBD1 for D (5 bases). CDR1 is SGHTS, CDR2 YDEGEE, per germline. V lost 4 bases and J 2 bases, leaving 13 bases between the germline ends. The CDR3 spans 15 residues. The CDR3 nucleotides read TGTGCCAGCAGCCCGGGGGTGAGCCCTGGAAACACCATATATTTT. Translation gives CASSPGVSPGNTIYF.

CDR3 loop: CASSPKRAGTSEDTDTQYF. The CDR3 nucleotides read TGCGCCAGCAGCCCGAAACGGGCCGGGACTAGCGAGGACACAGATACGCAGTATTTT. The rearrangement links TRBV4-1 to TRBJ2-3; 10 positions match TRBD2. V shed 4 bases, J shed 2 bases, and the junction held 15 bases outside the gene matches. The CDR3 sequence is 19 residues long. In germline, CDR1 is MGHRA, CDR2 YSYEKL.

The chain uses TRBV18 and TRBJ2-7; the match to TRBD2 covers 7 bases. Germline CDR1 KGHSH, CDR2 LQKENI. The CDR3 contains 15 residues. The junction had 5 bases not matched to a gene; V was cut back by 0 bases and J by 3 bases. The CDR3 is CASSPPAGRGYEQYF. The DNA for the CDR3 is TGTGCCAGCTCACCACCAGCGGGGAGGGGCTACGAGCAGTACTTC.

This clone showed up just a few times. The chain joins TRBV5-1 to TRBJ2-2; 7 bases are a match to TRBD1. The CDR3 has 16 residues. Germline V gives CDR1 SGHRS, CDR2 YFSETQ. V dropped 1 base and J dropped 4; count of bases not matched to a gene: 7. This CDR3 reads CASSLTGTAVTGELFF. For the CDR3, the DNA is TGCGCCAGCAGCTTGACCGGGACAGCAGTCACCGGGGAGCTGTTTTTT. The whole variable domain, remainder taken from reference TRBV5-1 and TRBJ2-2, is KAGVTQTPRYLIKTRGQQVTLSCSPISGHRSVSWYQQTPGQGLQFLFEYFSETQRNKGNFPGRFSGRQFSNSRSEMNVSTLELGDSALYLCASSLTGTAVTGELFFGEGSRLTVL.

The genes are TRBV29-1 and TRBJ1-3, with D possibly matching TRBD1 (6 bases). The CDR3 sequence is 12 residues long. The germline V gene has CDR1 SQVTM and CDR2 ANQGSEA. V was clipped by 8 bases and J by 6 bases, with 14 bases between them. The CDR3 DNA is TGCAGCCTCCGGGACAACTCAAACACCATATATTTT. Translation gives CSLRDNSNTIYF.

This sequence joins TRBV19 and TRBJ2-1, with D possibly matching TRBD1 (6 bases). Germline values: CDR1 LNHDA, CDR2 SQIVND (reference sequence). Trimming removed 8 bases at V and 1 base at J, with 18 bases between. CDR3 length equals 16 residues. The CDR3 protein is CASGPGGSLSYNEQFF. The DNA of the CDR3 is TGTGCCAGTGGCCCTGGGGGCAGTTTATCCTACAATGAGCAGTTCTTC. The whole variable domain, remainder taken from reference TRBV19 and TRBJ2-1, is DGGITQSPKYLFRKEGQNVTLSCEQNLNHDAMYWYRQDPGQGLRLIYYSQIVNDFQKGDIAEGYSVSREKKESFPLTVTSAQKNPTAFYLCASGPGGSLSYNEQFFGPGTRLTVL.

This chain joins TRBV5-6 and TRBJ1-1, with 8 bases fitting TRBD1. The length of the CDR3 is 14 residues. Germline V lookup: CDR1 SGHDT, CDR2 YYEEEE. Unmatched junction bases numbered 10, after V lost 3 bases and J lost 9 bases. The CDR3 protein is CASSSRDRNSQAFF. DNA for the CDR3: TGTGCCAGCAGCTCCCGGGACAGGAATTCACAAGCTTTCTTT.

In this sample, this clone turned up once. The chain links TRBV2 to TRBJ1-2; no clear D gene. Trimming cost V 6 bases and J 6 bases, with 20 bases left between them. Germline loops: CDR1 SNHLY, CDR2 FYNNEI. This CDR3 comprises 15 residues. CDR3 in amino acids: CASRHTDLRADGYTF. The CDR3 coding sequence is TGTGCCAGCAGACATACGGACTTACGGGCGGATGGCTACACCTTC.

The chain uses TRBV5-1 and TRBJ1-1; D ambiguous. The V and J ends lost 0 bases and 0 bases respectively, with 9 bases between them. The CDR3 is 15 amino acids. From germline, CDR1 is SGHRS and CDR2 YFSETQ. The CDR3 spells CASSLGASMNTEAFF. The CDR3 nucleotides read TGCGCCAGCAGCTTGGGGGCCAGTATGAACACTGAAGCTTTCTTT. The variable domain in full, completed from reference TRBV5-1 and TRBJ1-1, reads KAGVTQTPRYLIKTRGQQVTLSCSPISGHRSVSWYQQTPGQGLQFLFEYFSETQRNKGNFPGRFSGRQFSNSRSEMNVSTLELGDSALYLCASSLGASMNTEAFFGQGTRLTVV.

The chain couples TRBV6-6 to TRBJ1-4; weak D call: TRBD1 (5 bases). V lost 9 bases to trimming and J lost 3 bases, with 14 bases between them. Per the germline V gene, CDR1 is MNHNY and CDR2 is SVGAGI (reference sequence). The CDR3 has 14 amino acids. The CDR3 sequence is CASTRGGANEKLFF. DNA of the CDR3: TGTGCCAGTACTCGCGGGGGAGCTAATGAAAAACTGTTTTTT.

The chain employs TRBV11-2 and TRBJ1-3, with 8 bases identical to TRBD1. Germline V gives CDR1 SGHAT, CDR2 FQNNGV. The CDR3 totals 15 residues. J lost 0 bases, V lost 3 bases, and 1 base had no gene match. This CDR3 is CASSLDRVSGNTIYF. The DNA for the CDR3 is TGTGCCAGCAGCTTGGACAGGGTCTCTGGAAACACCATATATTTT.